The 5 T cell receptor beta chains reported below all come from one sample, sequenced in a study of blood T cell repertoires in COVID-19. Clones were read by immunoSEQ multiplex PCR, and TCRdb kept only the in-frame ones, dropping some. The table has around 150,000 clones, roughly 80% seen once. The material sequenced was peripheral blood. The receptors originated from a woman between 50 and 59 years old with active or convalescent COVID-19.

This clone was seen more than once but under ten times. V usage is TRBV27 and J usage is TRBJ2-5; no reliable D call. CDR3 size: 13 residues. V shed 10 bases and J shed 0 bases, with 12 bases lying between them. Germline CDR1 is MNHEY and CDR2 is SMNVEV (reference sequence). CDR3 DNA sequence: TGTGCCATCCCAAAGGCGGACCAAGAGACCCAGTACTTC. The encoded protein is CAIPKADQETQYF.

The rearrangement joins TRBV6-2 or TRBV6-3 to TRBJ2-7; 8 positions agree with TRBD1. Germline CDR1 reads MNHEY; CDR2 reads SVGEGT. The length of the CDR3 is 14 residues. V shed 2 bases and J 6 bases; nucleotides not matched to a gene: 6. In DNA form, the CDR3 reads TGTGCCAGCAGTTACCGGCAGACAGGGGTCGAGCAGTACTTC. Translation gives CASSYRQTGVEQYF.

The chain employs TRBV7-2 and TRBJ2-7; 11 nucleotides agree with TRBD2. Losses at the gene ends were 3 bases for V and 5 bases for J; bases not matched to a gene: 3. The CDR3 covers 14 residues. Germline CDR1 SGHTA, CDR2 FQGNSA. CDR3 nucleotides: TGTGCCAGCAGCTTTAGCGGGGGGGCCGACGAGCAGTACTTC. Translated, it gives CASSFSGGADEQYF.

There are a few counts of this clone. This rearrangement joins TRBV28 to TRBJ2-7; D is unclear. V was shortened by 2 bases and J by 6 bases, with 17 bases between the two germline ends. CDR3 length: 15 amino acids. Germline-derived CDR1 and CDR2 are MDHEN and SYDVKM. CDR3 DNA sequence: TGTGCCAGCAGTTTACCGTTTGGGCAGCTAAGCGAGCAGTACTTC. Encoded protein: CASSLPFGQLSEQYF.

The chain uses TRBV2 and TRBJ1-3, with D uncertain. With 2 bases removed from V and 3 bases from J, the gap between germline ends came to 14 bases. Germline CDR1 and CDR2: SNHLY and FYNNEI. The CDR3 loop spans 16 amino acids. CDR3 DNA: TGTGCCAGCAGTGAATCCGCGGTAAGGAATGGAAACACCATATATTTT. It is translated as CASSESAVRNGNTIYF.